The source of this T cell receptor (beta chain) is a study of beta chain features in type 1 diabetes. Study-level findings and limits: PCR might favor shorter templates, equally in patients and controls.

Sequenced material consisted of expressed TCRB transcripts (all of the isolated RNA was reverse transcribed). Only in-frame clones appear in the TCRdb table, and some are missing; sequencing was by immunoSEQ multiplex PCR. The sample yields some 150,000 clones, over 9.5% seen once. This clone was recorded a few times. Its specificity is unknown. V was cut by 3 bases and J by 8 bases, with 14 bases left in between. This CDR3 is 14 amino acids long. Looked up from germline, CDR1 is SNHLY and CDR2 is FYNNEI. This chain uses TRBV2 with TRBJ2-4, with D possibly matching TRBD1 (6 bases). The specimen was naive CD4+ T cells from blood. The TCR comes from a man aged 18 to 35 in good health. The CDR3 DNA reads as TGTGCCAGCAGTGATGGGGGCAATGGGGACATTCAGTACTTC. Amino acids: CASSDGGNGDIQYF.